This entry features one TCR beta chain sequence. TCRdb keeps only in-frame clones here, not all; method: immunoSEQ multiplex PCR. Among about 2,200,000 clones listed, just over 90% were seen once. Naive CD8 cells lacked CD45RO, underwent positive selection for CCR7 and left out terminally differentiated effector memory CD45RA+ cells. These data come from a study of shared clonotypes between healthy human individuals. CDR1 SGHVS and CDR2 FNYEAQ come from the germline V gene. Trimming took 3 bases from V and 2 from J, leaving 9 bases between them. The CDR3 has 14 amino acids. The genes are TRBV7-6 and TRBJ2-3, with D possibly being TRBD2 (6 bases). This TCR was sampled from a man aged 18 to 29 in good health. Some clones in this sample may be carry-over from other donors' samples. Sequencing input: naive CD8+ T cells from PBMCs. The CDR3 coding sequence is TGTGCCAGCAGCTTTCTAGCGTACACAGATACGCAGTATTTT. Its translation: CASSFLAYTDTQYF.